This T cell receptor (beta chain) comes out of a study of radiotherapy plus CTLA-4 blockade in lung cancer. Study in general: Across the patients, objective responses occurred in 15% to 20%, and disease control in roughly 30%.

The germline CDR1 and CDR2 sequences are SGHRS and YFSETQ. Unmatched junction bases numbered 10, after V lost 2 bases and J lost 0 bases. This CDR3 has 18 residues. The study gave focal radiation plus ipilimumab CTLA-4 blockade to patients with chemo-refractory metastatic non-small-cell lung cancer. General study findings and limits: In blood, early T cell clone dynamics reportedly predicted response best, together with interferon-beta. Subsequent to radiotherapy plus ipilimumab, tumor-derived TCR clones underwent expansion in blood.

Details on this clone: Antigen specificity is unknown.

Sequencing was performed with immunoSEQ multiplex PCR; in TCRdb, only in-frame clones are kept and a portion is missing. The top ten clones hold approximately 2% of a sample with some 90,000 clones, about 86% of them seen once. This chain joins TRBV5-1 and TRBJ2-3; 9 bases line up with TRBD2. This material consisted of peripheral blood, taken from a patient treated with radiotherapy plus ipilimumab. The receptor was derived from a human donor with non-small cell lung cancer who had a partial response to radiotherapy plus ipilimumab. The CDR3 DNA reads as TGCGCCAGCAGCTTTACCTCTAGCGGGGCCACTAGCACAGATACGCAGTATTTT. Translation gives CASSFTSSGATSTDTQYF.